Below, 2 T cell receptor beta chains from the same sample are listed, as sequenced in a study of blood T cells in healthy people across ages (dated by TCRdb to the mid-2010s). Receptor libraries were prepared by 5' RACE. Sequencing used an Illumina HiSeq 2500. The second PCR ran for roughly 7 to 11 cycles and used a J-beta primer mix along with a sample-barcoded 5' primer. TCRdb itself trimmed the public reads at Q25 with fastp, ran MiXCR and retained productive beta chains. Entries are consolidated by CDR3 protein sequence, retaining the most common genes and DNA. This sample comprises roughly 1,800,000 distinct CDR3 sequences, roughly 52% of them detected only once. The ten largest clones capture roughly 2% of the sample. Input material: blood. The receptor set was obtained from a woman in her thirties or forties in good health.

The chain has TRBV6-6 and TRBJ1-6; D is uncertain. CDR1 is MNHNY, CDR2 SVGAGI, per germline (reference sequence). Trimming pared 0 bases from V and 11 bases from J, leaving 11 bases between. CDR3 length equals 14 residues. Written as DNA, the CDR3 is TGTGCCAGCAGTTACTCGAATGCGAATCCACCCCTCCACTTT. This gives the protein CASSYSNANPPLHF.

This clonotype was picked up a small number of times. The chain employs TRBV9 and TRBJ2-1; perhaps D is TRBD1 or TRBD2 (5 bases each). Germline CDR1 and CDR2: SGDLS and YYNGEE. The CDR3 has 15 amino acids. Trimming left V 2 bases short and J 6 bases short, with 15 bases between. CDR3 nucleotides: TGTGCCAGCAGCGTGCGTACCGGGGCCCTCAATGAGCAGTTCTTC. Translating it yields CASSVRTGALNEQFF.